The clone carrying this T cell receptor beta chain appeared once. This record comes from a study of OX40 agonist ivuxolimab in advanced cancers. Study at large: A male proportion of under 90% was recorded, with mean age around 62 years and range roughly 23 to 79. Eligibility rules accepted prior anti-PD-1, anti-PD-L1 or anti-CTLA-4 therapy, and over 30% had some.

This CDR3 has 19 amino acids. In germline, CDR1 is WSHSY, CDR2 SAAADI. V shed 3 bases and J 3 bases; nucleotides not matched to a gene: 9. Assay: immunoSEQ multiplex PCR; the TCRdb copy retains only in-frame clones and omits some. The data hold 100,000 or so clones, with more than 90% observed a single time. The chain couples TRBV10-2 to TRBJ2-2, with 14 bases fitting TRBD2. The sample consisted of CD4+ or CD8+ T cells sorted from blood, taken in a trial of the OX40 agonist ivuxolimab. This sequence originates from an adult with an advanced solid tumor such as melanoma, head and neck, liver or kidney cancer. The CDR3 bases are TGCGCCAGCAGTGACAGGACTAGCGGGAGGACCCCCCACACCGGGGAGCTGTTTTTT. Translating it yields CASSDRTSGRTPHTGELFF.